Listed below are T cell receptor beta chains from one sample, sequenced in a study of CD8 T cells in Susac syndrome. TCRdb reprocessed the immunoSEQ multiplex PCR reads via MiXCR and lists one record per CDR3 protein. This sample has about 120,000 distinct CDR3 sequences, with 94% found just once. Sample: CD4+ T cells from PBMCs. The receptors here all came from a human donor in good health. The CDR3 runs from the conserved cysteine through the conserved F or W. D genes are given only for firm matches. Part of the rows lack a size; the others show once, few, many or a class for expanded clones.

D gene	V gene	clone size	J gene	CDR3 protein	CDR3 DNA
TRBD2	TRBV7-9	NA	TRBJ2-7	CASSSWGREGSYEQYF	TGTGCCAGCAGCTCCTGGGGGCGGGAGGGCTCCTACGAGCAGTACTTC
NA	TRBV7-9	NA	TRBJ1-3	CASSRINTIYF	TGTGCCAGCAGCAGGATCAACACCATATATTTT
NA	TRBV5-1	NA	TRBJ1-6	CASSLDSLGSPLHF	TGCGCCAGCAGCTTGGACAGTCTTGGTTCACCCCTCCACTTT
NA	TRBV4-3	NA	TRBJ2-1	CASSQDRFYNEQFF	TGCGCCAGCAGCCAAGACCGCTTCTACAATGAGCAGTTCTTC
NA	TRBV3-1	NA	TRBJ2-2	CASSQTGLNTGELFF	TGTGCCAGCAGCCAAACGGGACTTAACACCGGGGAGCTGTTTTTT
TRBD1	TRBV18	NA	TRBJ2-7	CASSPYGQDPYEQYF	TGTGCCAGCTCACCGTACGGACAGGACCCCTACGAGCAGTACTTC
NA	TRBV29-1	NA	TRBJ2-1	CSVEEVGQNNEQFF	TGCAGCGTTGAAGAGGTGGGCCAAAACAATGAGCAGTTCTTC
NA	TRBV6-5	NA	TRBJ2-5	CASSYFPNQETQYF	TGTGCCAGCAGTTACTTCCCTAACCAAGAGACCCAGTACTTC
TRBD2	TRBV30	NA	TRBJ2-1	CAWSSLAEFYNEQFF	TGTGCCTGGAGTTCCCTAGCGGAGTTTTACAATGAGCAGTTCTTC
TRBD1	TRBV5-1	once	TRBJ2-7	CASSTGQGTYEQYF	TGCGCCAGCAGTACCGGACAGGGTACCTACGAGCAGTACTTC
NA	TRBV2	NA	TRBJ2-5	CASSEQTGAGGETQYF	TGTGCCAGCAGTGAACAAACGGGTGCAGGTGGAGAGACCCAGTACTTC
TRBD1	TRBV7-2	NA	TRBJ2-5	CASNVLLGQAETQYF	TGTGCCAGCAACGTACTGCTCGGACAGGCAGAGACCCAGTACTTC
NA	TRBV20-1	NA	TRBJ2-3	CSAKRLETGTDTQYF	TGCAGTGCTAAACGACTAGAAACGGGCACAGATACGCAGTATTTT
TRBD1	TRBV7-2	NA	TRBJ2-5	CASRADRGEETQYF	TGTGCCAGCAGAGCGGACAGGGGGGAAGAGACCCAGTACTTC
TRBD2	TRBV27	NA	TRBJ2-3	CASRGTSIRYTDTQYF	TGTGCCAGCAGGGGGACTAGCATCCGTTACACAGATACGCAGTATTTT
NA	TRBV3-1	NA	TRBJ2-4	CASSQTAGRNIQYF	TGTGCCAGCAGCCAAACGGCAGGCAGAAACATTCAGTACTTC
TRBD1	TRBV7-9	NA	TRBJ2-3	CASSEQGPTDTQYF	TGTGCCAGCTCGGAACAGGGGCCCACAGATACGCAGTATTTT
NA	TRBV4-3	NA	TRBJ2-2	CASSVDSRRDTGELFF	TGCGCCAGCAGTGTAGATTCCAGAAGGGACACCGGGGAGCTGTTTTTT
TRBD2	TRBV19	NA	TRBJ2-1	CASRRVAGGGEQFF	TGTGCCAGTCGTCGGGTAGCGGGAGGAGGTGAGCAGTTCTTC
NA	TRBV7-6	NA	TRBJ2-3	CASSLGVLAADTQYF	TGTGCCAGCAGCTTAGGTGTGCTGGCGGCAGATACGCAGTATTTT
NA	TRBV9	NA	TRBJ2-2	CASSPRPDLTGELFF	TGTGCCAGCAGCCCGCGTCCGGACCTTACCGGGGAGCTGTTTTTT
NA	TRBV15	NA	TRBJ1-2	CATSRELNEGYGYTF	TGTGCCACCAGCAGAGAGTTGAACGAAGGCTATGGCTACACCTTC
TRBD1	TRBV12-3/TRBV12-4	NA	TRBJ1-2	CASSHQPGTAAGYTF	TGTGCCAGCAGTCATCAACCCGGGACAGCGGCGGGCTACACCTTC
TRBD1	TRBV10-3	NA	TRBJ2-7	CAISNRDRVEQYF	TGTGCCATCTCTAACCGGGACAGGGTCGAGCAGTACTTC
TRBD2	TRBV15	NA	TRBJ2-1	CATSRPGLERNEQFF	TGTGCCACCAGCAGACCGGGACTAGAGCGCAATGAGCAGTTCTTC
TRBD1	TRBV9	NA	TRBJ1-5	CASSVGTGAQPQHF	TGTGCCAGCAGCGTAGGGACAGGGGCTCAGCCCCAGCATTTT
TRBD2	TRBV30	NA	TRBJ2-1	CAWKGYSGSWREQFF	TGTGCCTGGAAGGGATATAGCGGGAGTTGGAGGGAGCAGTTCTTC
NA	TRBV12-3/TRBV12-4	NA	TRBJ1-1	CASSLFERHTEAFF	TGTGCCAGCAGTTTATTTGAGAGACACACTGAAGCTTTCTTT
NA	TRBV7-3	NA	TRBJ1-6	CASSSGNNSPLHF	TGTGCCAGCAGCTCAGGGAATAATTCACCCCTCCACTTT
NA	TRBV20-1	once	TRBJ2-6	CSARPYLANVLTF	TGCAGTGCTAGGCCGTATTTGGCCAACGTCCTGACTTTC
NA	TRBV7-2	NA	TRBJ2-7	CASSLGGFPAYEQYF	TGTGCCAGCAGCTTAGGGGGATTCCCTGCCTACGAGCAGTACTTC
TRBD1	TRBV5-1	NA	TRBJ2-5	CASSRDRVQETQYF	TGCGCCAGCAGCCGGGACAGGGTCCAAGAGACCCAGTACTTC
NA	TRBV12-3/TRBV12-4	NA	TRBJ1-5	CASSLADSNQPQHF	TGTGCCAGCAGTTTGGCGGATAGCAATCAGCCCCAGCATTTT
NA	TRBV20-1	NA	TRBJ1-2	CSARDVLSGRGDGYTF	TGCAGTGCTAGAGATGTCCTCTCCGGGAGAGGTGATGGCTACACCTTC
NA	TRBV6-1	NA	TRBJ2-1	CASSEEWRDLYNEQFF	TGTGCCAGCAGTGAAGAGTGGCGGGACCTTTACAATGAGCAGTTCTTC
TRBD2	TRBV7-2	NA	TRBJ2-1	CASSPSGRSGEQFF	TGTGCCAGCAGCCCCAGCGGGAGATCAGGTGAGCAGTTCTTC
TRBD2	TRBV3-1	NA	TRBJ2-1	CASTPSGGGRNEQFF	TGTGCCAGCACCCCCAGCGGGGGGGGGAGAAATGAGCAGTTCTTC
TRBD1	TRBV29-1	NA	TRBJ1-1	CSVVTGVMNTEAFF	TGCAGCGTTGTGACAGGGGTAATGAACACTGAAGCTTTCTTT
TRBD2	TRBV9	NA	TRBJ2-1	CASSPPGTSGYNEQFF	TGTGCCAGCAGCCCTCCCGGGACTAGCGGATACAATGAGCAGTTCTTC
TRBD1	TRBV5-1	NA	TRBJ2-2	CASSLSQGAGTGELFF	TGCGCCAGCAGCTTGAGCCAGGGGGCTGGAACCGGGGAGCTGTTTTTT
NA	TRBV5-1	NA	TRBJ2-7	CASSLDGTYEQYF	TGCGCCAGCAGCTTGGACGGCACTTACGAGCAGTACTTC
NA	TRBV27	NA	TRBJ2-1	CASSPRLVPYNEQFF	TGTGCCAGCAGTCCCCGACTAGTCCCCTACAATGAGCAGTTCTTC
NA	TRBV20-1	NA	TRBJ1-6	CSAGGEAGSSYNSPLHF	TGCAGTGCTGGCGGGGAAGCGGGGAGCTCCTATAATTCACCCCTCCACTTT
TRBD1	TRBV2	once	TRBJ1-5	CASSSDRGNQPQHF	TGTGCCAGCAGTTCGGACAGGGGCAATCAGCCCCAGCATTTT
TRBD1	TRBV27	NA	TRBJ2-2	CASSQQGAHTGELFF	TGTGCCAGCAGTCAACAGGGGGCGCACACCGGGGAGCTGTTTTTT
TRBD1	TRBV6-5	NA	TRBJ1-2	CASSDRVGTSGYTF	TGTGCCAGCAGCGACAGGGTGGGAACTAGTGGCTACACCTTC
TRBD2	TRBV20-1	NA	TRBJ2-1	CSASGSGIVNEQFF	TGCAGTGCTAGCGGTAGCGGGATAGTCAATGAGCAGTTCTTC
TRBD1	TRBV2	NA	TRBJ1-4	CASSIRQGLGEKLFF	TGTGCCAGCAGCATCAGACAGGGGTTGGGTGAAAAACTGTTTTTT
TRBD1	TRBV20-1	few	TRBJ1-5	CSARSEWTGQDVGNQPQHF	TGCAGTGCTCGCTCGGAGTGGACAGGACAAGACGTCGGCAATCAGCCCCAGCATTTT
TRBD2	TRBV12-5	NA	TRBJ2-2	CASGLGGSNTGELFF	TGTGCTAGTGGGTTGGGCGGGAGCAACACCGGGGAGCTGTTTTTT
TRBD2	TRBV6-1	NA	TRBJ2-2	CASRDILLAGGPGTGELFF	TGTGCCAGCAGGGACATCCTACTAGCGGGAGGGCCGGGCACCGGGGAGCTGTTTTTT
NA	TRBV7-2	NA	TRBJ2-3	CASSLTPWGTDTQYF	TGTGCCAGCAGCTTAACGCCCTGGGGCACAGATACGCAGTATTTT